The 8 T cell receptor beta chains below were found in one sample sequenced in a study of T cell responses to AZD1222 COVID-19 vaccine. Profiling relied on immunoSEQ multiplex PCR, and the TCRdb table lists in-frame clones only, not all of them. The sample holds around 120,000 clones, approximately 90% seen once. This specimen consisted of peripheral blood, obtained 28 days after the second AZD1222 dose. The receptors were sampled from an adult who received the AZD1222 COVID-19 vaccine.

The CDR3 spells CASSLKAGTNEKLFF. Here the CDR3 DNA reads TGTGCCAGCAGTTTAAAGGCCGGGACTAATGAAAAACTGTTTTTT. V usage is TRBV27 and J usage is TRBJ1-4; no firm D call. With 2 bases removed from V and 2 bases from J, the gap between germline ends came to 9 bases. CDR1 MNHEY and CDR2 SMNVEV come from the germline V gene (reference sequence). The CDR3 has 15 amino acids.

V gene TRBV7-2 combines with J gene TRBJ1-2; TRBD1 agrees at 9 bases. V lost 2 bases and J lost 4; bases outside the gene matches: 2. Germline CDR1 reads SGHTA; CDR2 reads FQGNSA. CDR3 size: 14 residues. CDR3 region: CASSLRQGGYGYTF. DNA for the CDR3: TGTGCCAGCAGCTTACGACAGGGGGGCTATGGCTACACCTTC. Based on the CDR3 plus reference TRBV7-2 and TRBJ1-2, the full variable domain is GAGVSQSPSNKVTEKGKDVELRCDPISGHTALYWYRQSLGQGLEFLIYFQGNSAPDKSGLPSDRFSAERTGGSVSTLTIQRTQQEDSAVYLCASSLRQGGYGYTFGSGTRLTVV.

This clone came up a few times. The V call is TRBV30, the J call TRBJ1-3, with a weak D call TRBD1 (6 bases). In germline, CDR1 is GTSNPN, CDR2 SVGIG (reference sequence). The ends were cut back, 4 bases at V and 4 bases at J, with 20 bases in the middle. The CDR3 sequence is 16 residues long. CDR3 residues: CAWKFFTGMWGNTIYF. In DNA, the CDR3 is TGTGCCTGGAAATTTTTCACAGGGATGTGGGGAAACACCATATATTTT.

The chain recombines TRBV6-5 with TRBJ2-2; D is perhaps TRBD2 (5 bases). The ends were cut back, 6 bases at V and 7 bases at J, with 18 bases in the middle. This CDR3 has 15 residues. The germline CDR1 and CDR2 sequences are MNHEY and SVGAGI. The CDR3 nucleotides read TGTGCCAGCAGGACGGCCCATGTTGGAGGCGGGGAGCTGTTTTTT. It encodes CASRTAHVGGGELFF.

V is TRBV4-3 and J is TRBJ2-1; 8 bases fit TRBD2. V was clipped by 0 bases and J by 2 bases; unmatched bases: 9. Germline V gives CDR1 LGHNA, CDR2 YSLEER. CDR3 length: 18 residues. The CDR3 DNA is TGCGCCAGCAGCCAAGATCGACGGGAGGGCGCCCCCTACAATGAGCAGTTCTTC. As protein: CASSQDRREGAPYNEQFF.

This rearrangement joins TRBV27 to TRBJ1-3; D remains ambiguous. Germline V gene lookup returns CDR1 MNHEY and CDR2 SMNVEV (reference sequence). The V end lost 3 bases, the J end lost 7 bases, and 13 bases lay between the germline ends. This CDR3 is 14 amino acids long. The CDR3 loop reads CASSLRSVGNTIYF. The CDR3 bases are TGTGCCAGCAGTTTGCGATCGGTAGGGAACACCATATATTTT.

The V gene is TRBV5-1, the J gene TRBJ1-6, with 8 bases matching TRBD1. After removal of 4 bases from V and 6 bases from J, the junction contained 3 bases not matched to a gene. Per germline, CDR1 SGHRS and CDR2 YFSETQ. The CDR3 runs 14 residues. CDR3 region: CASSRTGSNSPLHF. DNA for the CDR3: TGCGCCAGCAGCCGGACAGGGAGTAATTCACCCCTCCACTTT.

V and J are TRBV10-3 and TRBJ2-1; possibly TRBD1 or TRBD2 for D (5 bases each). The germline V gene has CDR1 ENHRY and CDR2 SYGVKD. V was trimmed by 4 bases and J by 2 bases, leaving 12 bases between them. The CDR3 contains 15 residues. CDR3 residues: CAISGDRPPYNEQFF. The CDR3 DNA is TGTGCCATCAGTGGGGACCGCCCGCCCTACAATGAGCAGTTCTTC.